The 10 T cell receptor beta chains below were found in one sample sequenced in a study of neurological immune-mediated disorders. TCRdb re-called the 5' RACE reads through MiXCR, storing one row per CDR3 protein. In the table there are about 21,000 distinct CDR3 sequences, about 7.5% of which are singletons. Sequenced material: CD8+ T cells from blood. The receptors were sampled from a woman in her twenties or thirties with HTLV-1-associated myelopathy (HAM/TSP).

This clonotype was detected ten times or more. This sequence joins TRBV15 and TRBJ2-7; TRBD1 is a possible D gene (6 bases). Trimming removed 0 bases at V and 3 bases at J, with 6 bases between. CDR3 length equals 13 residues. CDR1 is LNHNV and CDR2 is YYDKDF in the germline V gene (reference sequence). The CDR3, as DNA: TGTGCCACCAGCAGAGAGGACAGCTACGAGCAGTACTTC. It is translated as CATSREDSYEQYF.

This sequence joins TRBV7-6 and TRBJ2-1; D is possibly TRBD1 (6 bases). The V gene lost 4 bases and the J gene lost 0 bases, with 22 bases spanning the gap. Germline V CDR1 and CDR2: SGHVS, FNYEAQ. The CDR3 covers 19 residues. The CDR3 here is CASSSPPGVQGSSYNEQFF. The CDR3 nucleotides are TGTGCCAGCAGCTCCCCTCCCGGGGTGCAGGGGAGCTCCTACAATGAGCAGTTCTTC.

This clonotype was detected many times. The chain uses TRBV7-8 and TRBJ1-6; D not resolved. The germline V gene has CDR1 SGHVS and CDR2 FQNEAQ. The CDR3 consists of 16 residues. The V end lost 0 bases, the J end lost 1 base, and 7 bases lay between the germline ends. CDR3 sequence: CASSLARGSYNSPLHF. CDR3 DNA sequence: TGTGCCAGCAGCTTAGCTCGGGGTTCCTATAATTCACCCCTCCACTTT.

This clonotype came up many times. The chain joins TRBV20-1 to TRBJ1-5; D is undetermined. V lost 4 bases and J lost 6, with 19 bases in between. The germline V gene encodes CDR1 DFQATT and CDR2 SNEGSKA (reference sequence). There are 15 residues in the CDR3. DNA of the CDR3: TGCAGTGCTAAAATTTTCGGCGAGGATAGTCAGCCCCAGCATTTT. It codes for CSAKIFGEDSQPQHF.

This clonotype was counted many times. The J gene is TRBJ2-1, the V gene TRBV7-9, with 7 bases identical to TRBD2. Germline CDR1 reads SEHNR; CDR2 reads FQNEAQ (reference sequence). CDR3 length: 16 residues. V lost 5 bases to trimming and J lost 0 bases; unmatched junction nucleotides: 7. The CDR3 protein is CASSPGGGGSYNEQFF. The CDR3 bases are TGTGCCAGCAGCCCTGGTGGCGGGGGCTCCTACAATGAGCAGTTCTTC.

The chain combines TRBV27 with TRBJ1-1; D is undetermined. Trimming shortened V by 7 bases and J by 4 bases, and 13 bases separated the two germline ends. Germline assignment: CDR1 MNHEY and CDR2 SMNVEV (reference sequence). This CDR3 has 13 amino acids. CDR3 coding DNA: TGTGCCAGCATTTCCCCGCTGGGCACTGAAGCTTTCTTT. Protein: CASISPLGTEAFF.

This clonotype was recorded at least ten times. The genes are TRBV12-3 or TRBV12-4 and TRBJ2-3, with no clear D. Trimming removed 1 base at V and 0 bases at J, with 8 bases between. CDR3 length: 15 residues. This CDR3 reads CASSLEQFSTDTQYF. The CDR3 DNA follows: TGTGCCAGCAGTTTAGAACAGTTTAGCACAGATACGCAGTATTTT.

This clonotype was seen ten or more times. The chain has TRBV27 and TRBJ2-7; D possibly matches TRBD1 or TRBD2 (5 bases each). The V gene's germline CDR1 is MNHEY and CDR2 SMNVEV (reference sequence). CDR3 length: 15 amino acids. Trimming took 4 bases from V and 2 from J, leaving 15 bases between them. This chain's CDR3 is CASSSFSGAAYEQYF. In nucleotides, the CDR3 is TGTGCCAGCAGTTCCTTTTCCGGGGCTGCCTACGAGCAGTACTTC.

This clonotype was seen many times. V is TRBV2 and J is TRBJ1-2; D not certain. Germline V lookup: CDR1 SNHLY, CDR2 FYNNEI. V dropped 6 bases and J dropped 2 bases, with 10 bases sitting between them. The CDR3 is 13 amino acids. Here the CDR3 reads CASSDSPNYGYTF. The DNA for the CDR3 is TGTGCCAGCAGCGACTCCCCCAACTATGGCTACACCTTC.

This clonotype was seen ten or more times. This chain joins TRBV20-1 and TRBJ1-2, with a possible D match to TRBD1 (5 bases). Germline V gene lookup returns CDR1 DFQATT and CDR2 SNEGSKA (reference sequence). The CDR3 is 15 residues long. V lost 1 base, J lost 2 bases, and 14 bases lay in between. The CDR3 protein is CSARVAGGVNYGYTF. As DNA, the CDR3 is TGCAGTGCTAGAGTGGCTGGAGGGGTAAACTATGGCTACACCTTC.